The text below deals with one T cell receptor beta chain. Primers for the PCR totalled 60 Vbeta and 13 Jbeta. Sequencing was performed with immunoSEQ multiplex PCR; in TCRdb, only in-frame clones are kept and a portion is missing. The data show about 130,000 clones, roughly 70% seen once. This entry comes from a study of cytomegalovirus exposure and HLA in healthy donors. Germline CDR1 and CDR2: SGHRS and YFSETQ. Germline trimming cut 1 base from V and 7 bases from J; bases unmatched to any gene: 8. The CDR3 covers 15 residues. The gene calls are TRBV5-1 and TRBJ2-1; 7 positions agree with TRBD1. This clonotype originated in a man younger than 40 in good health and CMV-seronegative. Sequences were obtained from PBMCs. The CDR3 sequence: CASSLIPGQPNEQFF. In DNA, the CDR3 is TGCGCCAGCAGCTTGATCCCGGGACAGCCAAATGAGCAGTTCTTC.